The rows below give T cell receptor beta chains drawn from one sample of a study of precursors of human CD4 cytotoxic T cells. Using its own MiXCR run on the reads, TCRdb lists one record per CDR3 protein. The sample has 500 to 550 distinct CDR3 sequences; 10% to 15% are singletons. Specimen: memory CD4+ T cells from blood (PBMCs). The receptors originated from a human donor in good health. CDR3s include the opening cysteine and the closing phenylalanine or tryptophan. The D gene is left open where the match is weak. The size field is filled for only some rows; it gives once, few, many or a size class.

v_gene	abundance	d_gene	j_gene	CDR3aa	CDR3nt
TRBV2	few	.	TRBJ2-1	CASKGDSYNEQFF	TGTGCCAGCAAAGGCGACTCCTACAATGAGCAGTTCTTC
TRBV28	few	.	TRBJ1-1	CASSTVIGTEAFF	TGTGCCAGCAGTACAGTAATAGGTACTGAAGCTTTCTTT
TRBV12-3/TRBV12-4	few	.	TRBJ2-2	CASGRSVDTGELFF	TGTGCCAGCGGGAGGTCGGTCGACACCGGGGAGCTGTTTTTT
TRBV3-1	large	TRBD2	TRBJ2-1	CASSQLAGGRNEQFF	TGTGCCAGCAGCCAGCTAGCGGGAGGGCGAAATGAGCAGTTCTTC
TRBV18	few	.	TRBJ2-1	CASTEGFGNEQFF	TGTGCCAGTACCGAGGGGTTCGGGAATGAGCAGTTCTTC
TRBV28	.	.	TRBJ2-1	CASVSGANLLGNEQFF	TGTGCCAGCGTCTCGGGGGCGAACCTACTGGGCAATGAGCAGTTCTTC
TRBV11-3	large	TRBD1	TRBJ2-2	CASIPGQGIVKDTGELFF	TGTGCCAGCATCCCCGGACAGGGCATAGTGAAGGACACCGGGGAGCTGTTTTTT
TRBV7-6	.	TRBD1	TRBJ2-7	CASSLVTGDNAGSYEQYF	TGTGCCAGCAGTCTGGTTACAGGGGACAACGCTGGCTCCTACGAGCAGTACTTC
TRBV6-5	.	TRBD2	TRBJ2-3	CSSSAVPGTSGSTDTQYF	TGTTCCAGCAGTGCCGTTCCCGGGACTAGCGGGAGCACAGATACGCAGTATTTT
TRBV11-3	large	.	TRBJ2-3	CASSRGQLGTDTQYF	TGTGCCAGCAGCCGAGGACAGTTAGGCACAGATACGCAGTATTTT
TRBV12-3/TRBV12-4	few	.	TRBJ2-2	CASSLNTGELFF	TGTGCCAGCAGTTTGAACACCGGGGAGCTGTTTTTT
TRBV5-1	.	.	TRBJ2-3	CASSAEGSTDTQYF	TGCGCCAGCAGCGCGGAGGGGAGCACAGATACGCAGTATTTT
TRBV10-1	large	.	TRBJ2-7	CASRRTAFSYEQYF	TGCGCCAGCAGACGGACAGCCTTCTCCTACGAGCAGTACTTC
TRBV5-4	.	.	TRBJ1-1	CASSIPGVKAFF	TGTGCCAGCAGCATACCGGGAGTTAAAGCTTTCTTT
TRBV3-1	.	.	TRBJ2-2	CASSHLHTGELFF	TGTGCCAGCAGCCACCTCCACACCGGGGAGCTGTTTTTT
TRBV6-6	large	.	TRBJ2-3	CASRENTDTQYF	TGTGCCAGCAGAGAAAACACAGATACGCAGTATTTT
TRBV5-1	.	TRBD2	TRBJ2-3	CASRPNSGGAGDTQYF	TGCGCCAGCAGACCTAATAGCGGGGGGGCCGGAGATACGCAGTATTTT
TRBV19	few	.	TRBJ1-5	CASSIMTPPVGQPQHF	TGTGCCAGTAGTATAATGACTCCTCCAGTGGGACAGCCCCAGCATTTT
TRBV12-3/TRBV12-4	large	.	TRBJ1-1	CASSLLQGFGSEAFF	TGTGCCAGCAGTCTCCTACAGGGCTTCGGCTCTGAAGCTTTCTTT
TRBV10-3	few	TRBD1	TRBJ2-5	CAVLQGDSETQYF	TGTGCCGTACTACAGGGGGACTCGGAGACCCAGTACTTC
TRBV5-1	.	TRBD1	TRBJ2-5	CASSLGTDQQETQYF	TGCGCCAGCAGCTTAGGGACAGACCAACAAGAGACCCAGTACTTC
TRBV27	.	.	TRBJ2-3	CASSFRSTDTQYF	TGTGCCAGCAGTTTCCGATCCACAGATACGCAGTATTTT
TRBV5-1	.	.	TRBJ2-1	CASSLAGEFNNEQFF	TGCGCCAGCAGCTTGGCGGGGGAATTCAACAATGAGCAGTTCTTC
TRBV5-1	.	.	TRBJ2-6	CASSLAGSGANVLTF	TGCGCCAGCAGCTTGGCAGGCTCTGGGGCCAACGTCCTGACTTTC
TRBV19	few	.	TRBJ1-1	CASSMVGGAGTEAFF	TGTGCCAGTAGTATGGTGGGGGGCGCAGGAACTGAAGCTTTCTTT